The 26 T cell receptor beta chains given below trace back to one sample, sequenced in a study of CD8 T cells in Susac syndrome (dated by TCRdb to the late 2010s). Library preparation employed the immunoSEQ multiplex PCR assay. RNA was extracted using the RNeasy kit, and about 0.5 to 1 microgram was reverse transcribed with random hexamers. TCRdb handled the public reads itself, with Q25 trimming in fastp and clone calling in MiXCR, and kept productive beta chains. Each entry merges the rows of one CDR3 protein and shows their most common DNA and genes. This sample lists 150,000 or so distinct CDR3 sequences; 93% were detected once. Around 0.13% of the sample goes to the ten largest clones. The source material was CD4+ T cells from PBMCs. These receptors all come from a human donor in good health.

The chain links TRBV18 to TRBJ2-2, with 7 bases lining up with TRBD1. The CDR3 is 13 residues long. Germline lookup yields CDR1 KGHSH and CDR2 LQKENI. With 6 bases clipped from V and 6 bases from J, the junction kept 4 bases outside the gene matches. In DNA, the CDR3 is TGTGCCAGCTCTCAACAGGGGTCCGGGGAGCTGTTTTTT. Its protein is CASSQQGSGELFF.

The chain is built from TRBV7-2 and TRBJ1-5, with D unclear. Germline CDR1 SGHTA, CDR2 FQGNSA. The CDR3 totals 13 residues. The V end was cut by 5 bases, the J end by 5 bases, with 10 bases between. The CDR3 nucleotides are TGTGCCAGCAGCCCACGGATCGATCAGCCCCAGCATTTT. Protein product: CASSPRIDQPQHF.

The chain uses TRBV25-1 and TRBJ1-2, with D maybe TRBD1 (6 bases). Germline loops: CDR1 MGHDK, CDR2 SYGVNS. V shed 7 bases and J shed 5 bases, with 11 bases lying between them. CDR3 length: 12 amino acids. CDR3 nucleotides: TGTGCCAGCACCCAAGGGGGTTATGGCTACACCTTC. Amino acid sequence: CASTQGGYGYTF.

The chain employs TRBV18 and TRBJ2-6; D is ambiguous. Trimming took 6 bases from V and 0 from J, leaving 9 bases between them. From germline, CDR1 is KGHSH and CDR2 LQKENI. The CDR3 spans 15 residues. The CDR3 protein is CASSPRISGANVLTF. The CDR3 nucleotides read TGTGCCAGCTCCCCGAGGATCTCTGGGGCCAACGTCCTGACTTTC.

CDR3 in DNA: TGTGCCAGCAGCCAAGATTACAGGGAGGCCGGGGAGCTGTTTTTT. Amino acids: CASSQDYREAGELFF. V usage is TRBV4-2 and J usage is TRBJ2-2; the D call may be TRBD1 or TRBD2 (6 bases each). The germline gives CDR1 LGHNA, CDR2 YNFKEQ. CDR3 length equals 15 residues. V was shortened by 0 bases and J by 6 bases, with 11 bases between the two germline ends.

Only a few counts were recorded for this clonotype. The chain's CDR3 is CSASQGGFGNTIYF. The CDR3 DNA reads TGCAGTGCTAGTCAGGGGGGATTTGGAAACACCATATATTTT. The chain is built from TRBV20-1 and TRBJ1-3, with TRBD1 matching over 7 bases. CDR1 is DFQATT, CDR2 SNEGSKA, per germline (reference sequence). V was pared by 3 bases and J by 3 bases, with 5 bases of the junction left unmatched. CDR3 length equals 14 residues.

This rearrangement joins TRBV5-6 to TRBJ2-7, with 7 bases aligning to TRBD1. CDR1 SGHDT and CDR2 YYEEEE come from the germline V gene. This CDR3 region has 14 residues. V dropped 2 bases and J dropped 3; count of bases not matched to a gene: 5. CDR3 DNA sequence: TGTGCCAGCAGCTTCCCGACAGGGATCTACGAGCAGTACTTC. Encoded protein: CASSFPTGIYEQYF.

This chain connects TRBV6-5 to TRBJ2-7; 7 bases agree with TRBD1. CDR3 size: 18 residues. CDR1 and CDR2 (germline): MNHEY, SVGAGI. Losses at the gene ends were 2 bases for V and 1 base for J; bases not matched to a gene: 14. CDR3 in DNA: TGTGCCAGCAGTTACGCATCGAGAGGGACAGCGGAGTCCTACGAGCAGTACTTC. It specifies CASSYASRGTAESYEQYF.

The chain recombines TRBV20-1 with TRBJ2-7; D possibly corresponds to TRBD1 (8 bases). Germline V gives CDR1 DFQATT, CDR2 SNEGSKA (reference sequence). Between the trimmed V and J ends, which lost 6 bases and 6 bases, there was a span of 21 bases. This CDR3 has 14 amino acids. DNA of the CDR3: TGCAGTGCCCTCGGACAGGGAGGGGTGTTCGAGCAGTACTTC. It yields the protein CSALGQGGVFEQYF.

This chain joins TRBV3-1 and TRBJ2-5; TRBD2 might be the D (5 bases). Germline-derived CDR1 and CDR2 are LGHDT and YNNKEL (reference sequence). This CDR3 is 16 amino acids long. Deletions cut 3 bases from V and 7 bases from J, with 21 bases between. The CDR3 here is CASSHPRAGQLGTQYF. The CDR3 region has the DNA TGTGCCAGCAGCCACCCGAGGGCAGGCCAGTTGGGGACCCAGTACTTC.

The chain links TRBV5-1 to TRBJ1-5; unclear D gene. The CDR3 is 14 residues long. Trimming cost V 1 base and J 5 bases, with 10 bases left between them. CDR1 is SGHRS, CDR2 YFSETQ, per germline. The CDR3 loop is CASSLNGEDQPQHF. CDR3 nucleotide sequence: TGCGCCAGCAGCTTGAATGGGGAGGATCAGCCCCAGCATTTT. The entire variable domain, with the rest obtained from reference TRBV5-1 and TRBJ1-5, is as follows: KAGVTQTPRYLIKTRGQQVTLSCSPISGHRSVSWYQQTPGQGLQFLFEYFSETQRNKGNFPGRFSGRQFSNSRSEMNVSTLELGDSALYLCASSLNGEDQPQHFGDGTRLSIL.

The V gene is TRBV21-1, the J gene TRBJ1-1; TRBD1 is the table's D call, not checked against the DNA. TRBV21-1 is assigned pseudogene status. CDR3 length: 17 amino acids. CDR3 loop: CASSKYTQQGAWTEAFF. The CDR3 DNA reads TGTGCCAGCAGCAAATACACCCAGCAGGGGGCATGGACTGAAGCTTTCTTT.

The table lists this clonotype with a count of one. The chain recombines TRBV2 with TRBJ2-1; 12 bases agree with TRBD2. V trimming: 6 bases; J trimming: 4 bases; junction bases outside the gene matches: 4. CDR3 length: 15 amino acids. The germline CDR1 and CDR2 sequences are SNHLY and FYNNEI. DNA for the CDR3: TGTGCCAGCAGAGCGCTAGCGGGGGGGTACAATGAGCAGTTCTTC. As protein: CASRALAGGYNEQFF.

This clonotype was seen a few times. The chain has TRBV12-3 or TRBV12-4 and TRBJ2-1, with D perhaps given as TRBD1 or TRBD2 (5 bases each). CDR3 length: 13 residues. The V and J ends lost 8 bases and 7 bases respectively, with 15 bases between them. The CDR3, as DNA: TGTGCCAGCTCCACCGGGACGGTAAATGAGCAGTTCTTC. Amino acid sequence: CASSTGTVNEQFF.

This clonotype was picked up a small number of times. This chain links TRBV6-2 or TRBV6-3 with TRBJ1-6; possibly TRBD1 for D (5 bases). The CDR3 runs to 16 residues. Trimming took off 0 bases at V and 9 bases at J, with 15 bases between the two ends. Germline V CDR1 and CDR2: MNHEY, SVGEGT. In nucleotides, the CDR3 is TGTGCCAGCAGTTACTCGAGGTTGCAGGGCGGTTCACCCCTCCACTTT. Protein product: CASSYSRLQGGSPLHF.

The rearrangement links TRBV10-3 to TRBJ2-7; 7 bases map to TRBD1. The CDR3 loop spans 12 amino acids. CDR1 is ENHRY, CDR2 SYGVKD, per germline. V shed 9 bases and J 0 bases; nucleotides not matched to a gene: 2. CDR3 nucleotide sequence: TGTGCCATTGGGACAGTCTCCTACGAGCAGTACTTC. It specifies CAIGTVSYEQYF.

The rearrangement joins TRBV4-1 to TRBJ2-6; 10 positions match TRBD2. CDR1 is MGHRA, CDR2 YSYEKL, per germline. The CDR3 is 19 amino acids. V lost 0 bases to trimming and J lost 0 bases; unmatched junction nucleotides: 5. CDR3 in DNA: TGCGCCAGCAGCCAAGAAACTAGCGGGGCCGACTCTGGGGCCAACGTCCTGACTTTC. Encoded protein: CASSQETSGADSGANVLTF.

V and J are TRBV6-4 and TRBJ2-7; D might be TRBD1 (5 bases). V lost 7 bases to trimming and J lost 0 bases, with 16 bases between them. The germline gives CDR1 MRHNA, CDR2 SNTAGT. CDR3 length: 15 residues. CDR3 coding DNA: TGTGCCAGCAATGTAAGAGTCGACAGCTCCTACGAGCAGTACTTC. Its translation: CASNVRVDSSYEQYF.

The CDR3 loop is CSVKPGQITDTQYF. CDR3 sequence (DNA): TGCAGCGTTAAACCGGGACAGATCACAGATACGCAGTATTTT. The chain employs TRBV29-1 and TRBJ2-3; 7 nucleotides match TRBD1. Per germline, CDR1 SQVTM and CDR2 ANQGSEA. J gave up 2 bases and V 5 bases, and 7 bases lay outside the gene matches. The CDR3 sequence is 14 residues long.

The chain couples TRBV3-1 to TRBJ1-6, with no clear D. The CDR3 extends over 14 amino acids. Germline CDR1 LGHDT, CDR2 YNNKEL (reference sequence). V dropped 1 base and J dropped 12 bases, with 13 bases sitting between them. CDR3 nucleotides: TGTGCCAGCAGCCAAGGACACTCCGACGGACCCCTCCACTTT. Amino acid sequence: CASSQGHSDGPLHF.

This clonotype showed up just a few times. The chain combines TRBV19 with TRBJ1-3; D unresolved. This CDR3 comprises 11 residues. V lost 6 bases to trimming and J lost 4 bases, with 4 bases between them. Germline CDR1 is LNHDA and CDR2 is SQIVND (reference sequence). The DNA of the CDR3 is TGTGCCAGTAGAAGCGGAAACACCATATATTTT. Translating gives CASRSGNTIYF.

The chain links TRBV29-1 to TRBJ2-1, with 10 bases fitting TRBD2. The V gene end was trimmed by 6 bases and the J gene end by 4 bases; junction bases not matched to a gene: 6. Germline CDR1 and CDR2: SQVTM and ANQGSEA. The CDR3 is made up of 14 amino acids. Here the CDR3 reads CSVYPGLAYNEQFF. DNA for the CDR3: TGCAGCGTCTATCCGGGACTAGCGTACAATGAGCAGTTCTTC.

The chain uses TRBV6-5 and TRBJ1-2, with D perhaps matching TRBD1 (6 bases). The CDR3 length is 13 residues. Trimming took off 6 bases at V and 2 bases at J, with 10 bases between the two ends. Germline loops: CDR1 MNHEY, CDR2 SVGAGI. The CDR3 is CASRSGTNYGYTF. The CDR3 DNA reads as TGTGCCAGCAGGTCCGGGACAAACTATGGCTACACCTTC.

This clonotype was detected once. The rearrangement joins TRBV12-3 or TRBV12-4 to TRBJ2-4; D tentatively reads TRBD1 or TRBD2 (5 bases each). V was trimmed by 6 bases and J by 0 bases, leaving 12 bases between them. CDR3 size: 15 residues. CDR3 DNA sequence: TGTGCCAGCAGCTTGGGACGGCTAGCCAAAAACATTCAGTACTTC. Its protein product is CASSLGRLAKNIQYF.

The chain carries TRBV6-6 and TRBJ1-5, with 8 bases that match TRBD1. The CDR3 loop spans 15 amino acids. V trimming: 7 bases; J trimming: 3 bases; junction bases outside the gene matches: 8. Germline loops: CDR1 MNHNY, CDR2 SVGAGI (reference sequence). The CDR3 coding sequence is TGTGCCAGCACCCCCGGGACAGGATACAATCAGCCCCAGCATTTT. It specifies CASTPGTGYNQPQHF.

The CDR3 DNA is TGTGCCAGCCACCTCGACGGACGGAACACTGAAGCTTTCTTT. Translation: CASHLDGRNTEAFF. V usage is TRBV6-5 and J usage is TRBJ1-1, with unresolved D. The CDR3 loop spans 14 amino acids. Trimming cost V 8 bases and J 1 base, with 14 bases left between them. Germline CDR1 is MNHEY and CDR2 is SVGAGI.